This T cell receptor beta chain was recorded in a study of Tregs in tolerant kidney transplant recipients. Study-wide results and caveats: The small number of patients limits these findings pending further validation. Activated donor B cell expansion appeared to reveal the most relevant donor-specific TCRbeta repertoire. Biological reproducibility was not directly addressed in this study.

Unstimulated regulatory T cells (CD4+CD25+CD127-), CD4+CD25- non-regulatory cells, CD4 and CD8 cells were FACS-sorted from thawed PBMCs. The V segment lost 2 bases and the J segment 2 bases; nucleotides outside the gene matches: 5. The CDR3 runs to 15 residues. CDR1 is ENHRY, CDR2 SYGVKD, per germline. This clone has a single count. Its cognate antigen is unknown. The table came from immunoSEQ multiplex PCR; TCRdb's copy has only in-frame clones and leaves some out. The sample consists of roughly 250,000 clones, about four fifths of them appearing once. This clonotype was sampled from a human donor in good health. Sample: CD4+ T cells from blood. The genes are TRBV10-3 and TRBJ2-7; 8 bases are a match to TRBD1. CDR3 sequence reads: CAISETPGQAYEQYF. DNA for the CDR3: TGTGCCATCAGTGAGACCCCGGGACAGGCCTACGAGCAGTACTTC.